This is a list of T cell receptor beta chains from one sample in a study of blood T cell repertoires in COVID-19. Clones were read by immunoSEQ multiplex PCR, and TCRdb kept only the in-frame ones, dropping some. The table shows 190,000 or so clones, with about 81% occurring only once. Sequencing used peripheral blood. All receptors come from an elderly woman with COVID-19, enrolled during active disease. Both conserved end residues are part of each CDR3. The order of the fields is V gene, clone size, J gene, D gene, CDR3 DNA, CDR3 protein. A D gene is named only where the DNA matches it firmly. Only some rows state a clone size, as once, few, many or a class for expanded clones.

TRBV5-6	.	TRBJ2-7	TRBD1	TGTGCCAGCAGCTTGACAGGGGTCATCTACGAGCAGTACTTC	CASSLTGVIYEQYF
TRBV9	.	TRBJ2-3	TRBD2	TGTGCCAGCAGCGTACAAGCGGGAGGGCCGGGAGATACGCAGTATTTT	CASSVQAGGPGDTQYF
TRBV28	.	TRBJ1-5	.	TGTGCCAGCAGCCTGCAGGGGACAAGAATTCAGCCCCAGCATTTT	CASSLQGTRIQPQHF
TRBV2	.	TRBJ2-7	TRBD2	TGTGCCAGCAGGAGCGGCGGGGGGTTCTACGAGCAGTACTTC	CASRSGGGFYEQYF
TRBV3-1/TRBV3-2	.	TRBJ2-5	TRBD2	TGTGCCAGCCGTCCAACTAGCGGGGGGGCGGAGACCCAGTACTTC	CASRPTSGGAETQYF
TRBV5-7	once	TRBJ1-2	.	TGTGCCAGCAGCTTGGCTGACAGAAACTATGGCTACACCTTC	CASSLADRNYGYTF
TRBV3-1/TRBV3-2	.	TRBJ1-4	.	TGTGCCAGCAGCCAAGCCAGTAATGAAAAACTGTTTTTT	CASSQASNEKLFF
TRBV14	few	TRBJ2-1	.	TGTGCCAGCAGCCCACCCAGCGCCGCGTACAATGAGCAGTTCTTC	CASSPPSAAYNEQFF
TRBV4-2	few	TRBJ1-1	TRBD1	TGTGCCAGCAGCCAAGTCGGCAGGGGGCCGAACACTGAAGCTTTCTTT	CASSQVGRGPNTEAFF
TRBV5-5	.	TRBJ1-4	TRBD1	TGTGCCAGCAGCTTGCAGGACAGGGCTGAAAAACTGTTTTTT	CASSLQDRAEKLFF
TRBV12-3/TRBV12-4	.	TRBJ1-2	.	TGTGCCAGCACTACCCGAGGGATCCATGGCTACACCTTC	CASTTRGIHGYTF
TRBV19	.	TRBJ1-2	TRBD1	TGTGCCAGTAGTCTACTTCTGACAGGGGCGTATGGCTACACCTTC	CASSLLLTGAYGYTF
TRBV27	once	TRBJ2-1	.	TGTGCCAGCAGTTTTTCAATCGGACTCAATGAGCAGTTCTTC	CASSFSIGLNEQFF
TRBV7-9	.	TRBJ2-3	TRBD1	TGTGCCAGCAGTTTTGGACAGGGGTCAGATACGCAGTATTTT	CASSFGQGSDTQYF
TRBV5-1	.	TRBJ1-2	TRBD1	TGCGCCAGCAGCCCGGACAGGGACTATGGCTACACCTTC	CASSPDRDYGYTF
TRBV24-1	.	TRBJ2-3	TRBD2	TGTGCCACCAGTGATTCGGGAGGGGAGGGCACAGATACGCAGTATTTT	CATSDSGGEGTDTQYF
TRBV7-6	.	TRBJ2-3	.	TGTGCCAGCAGCTTACGAGATACGCAGTATTTT	CASSLRDTQYF
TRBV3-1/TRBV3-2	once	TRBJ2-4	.	TGTGCCAGCAGCCTTTCCCCGGCCTCTCGGAGGGACATTCAGTACTTC	CASSLSPASRRDIQYF
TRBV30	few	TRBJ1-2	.	TGTGCCTGGAACTTGGGGGGACATGGCTACACCTTC	CAWNLGGHGYTF
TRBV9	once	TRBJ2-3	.	TGTGCCAGCAGCGTAGGCGGGGGCTGGGGGGATACGCAGTATTTT	CASSVGGGWGDTQYF
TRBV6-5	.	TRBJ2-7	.	TGTGCCAGCACCGGGTCCTCCTACGAGCAGTACTTC	CASTGSSYEQYF
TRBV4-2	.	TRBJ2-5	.	TGTGCCAGCAGCCTTAGCTTGGGGGCACAAATGGAGACCCAGTACTTC	CASSLSLGAQMETQYF
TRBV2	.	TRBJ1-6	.	TGTGCCAGCAGCGCTGACAGAGGAAGCTATTCACCCCTCCACTTT	CASSADRGSYSPLHF
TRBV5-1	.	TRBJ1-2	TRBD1	TGCGCCAGCAGCTATGGACAGGGGGCCTATGGCTACACCTTC	CASSYGQGAYGYTF
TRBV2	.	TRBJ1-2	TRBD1	TGTGCCACTGGACAGGAGATTAACTATGGCTACACCTTC	CATGQEINYGYTF
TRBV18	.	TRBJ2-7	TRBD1	TGTGCCAGCTCATCCCAGGGGGCCTACGAGCAGTACTTC	CASSSQGAYEQYF
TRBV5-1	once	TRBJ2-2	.	TGCGCCAGCAGTGGTACGGCGAACACCGGGGAGCTGTTTTTT	CASSGTANTGELFF
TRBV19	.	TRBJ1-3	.	TGTGCCAGTAGGAAACCAACAGGGATTCCTGGAAACACCATATATTTT	CASRKPTGIPGNTIYF
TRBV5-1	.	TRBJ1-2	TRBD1	TGCGCCAGCAGCTTGGCCCGGGACAGGGTTAACTATGGCTACACCTTC	CASSLARDRVNYGYTF